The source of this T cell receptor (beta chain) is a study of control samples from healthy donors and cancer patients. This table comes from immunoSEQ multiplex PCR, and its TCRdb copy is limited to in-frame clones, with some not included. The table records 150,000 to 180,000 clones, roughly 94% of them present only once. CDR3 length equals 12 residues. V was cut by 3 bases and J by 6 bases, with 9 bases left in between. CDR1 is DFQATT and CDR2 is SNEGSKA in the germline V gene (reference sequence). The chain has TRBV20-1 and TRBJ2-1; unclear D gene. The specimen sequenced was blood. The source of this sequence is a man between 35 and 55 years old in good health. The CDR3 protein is CSASLGPNEQFF. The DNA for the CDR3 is TGCAGTGCTAGTTTGGGCCCCAATGAGCAGTTCTTC.